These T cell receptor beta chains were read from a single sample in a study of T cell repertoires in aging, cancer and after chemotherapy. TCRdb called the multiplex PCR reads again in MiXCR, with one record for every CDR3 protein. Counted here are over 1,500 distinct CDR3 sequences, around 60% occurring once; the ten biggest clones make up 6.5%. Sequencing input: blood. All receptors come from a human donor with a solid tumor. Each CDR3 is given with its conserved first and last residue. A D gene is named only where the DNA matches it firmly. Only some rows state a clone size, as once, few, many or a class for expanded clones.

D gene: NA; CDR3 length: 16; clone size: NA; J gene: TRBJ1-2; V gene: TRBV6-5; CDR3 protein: CASSYSSGALLYGYTF; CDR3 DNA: TGTGCCAGCAGTTACTCATCAGGCGCTCTGCTCTATGGCTACACCTTC
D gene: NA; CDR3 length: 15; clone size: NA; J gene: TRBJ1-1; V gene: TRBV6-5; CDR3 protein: CASTYLGRQNTEAFF; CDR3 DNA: TGTGCCAGCACTTACCTGGGACGACAGAACACTGAAGCTTTCTTT
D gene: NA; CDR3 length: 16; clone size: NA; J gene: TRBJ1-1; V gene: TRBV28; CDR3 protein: CASSLTETGMNTEAFF; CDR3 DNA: TGTGCCAGCAGTTTGACCGAGACGGGGATGAACACTGAAGCTTTCTTT
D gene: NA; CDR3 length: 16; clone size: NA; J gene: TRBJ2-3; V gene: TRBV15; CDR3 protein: CATSSPGSWRADTQYF; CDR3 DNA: TGTGCCACCAGCAGTCCGGGGTCCTGGAGAGCAGATACGCAGTATTTT
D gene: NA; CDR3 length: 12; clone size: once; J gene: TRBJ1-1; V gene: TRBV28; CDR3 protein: CASMGAGTEAFF; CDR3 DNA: TGTGCCAGCATGGGGGCTGGCACTGAAGCTTTCTTT
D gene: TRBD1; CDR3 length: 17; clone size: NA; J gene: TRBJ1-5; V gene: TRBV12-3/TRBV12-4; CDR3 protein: CASSSSTGDVGNQPQHF; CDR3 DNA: TGTGCCAGCAGTTCCTCTACAGGGGATGTAGGCAATCAGCCCCAGCATTTT
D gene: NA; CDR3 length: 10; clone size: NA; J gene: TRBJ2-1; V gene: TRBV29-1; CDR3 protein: CSVRQIQQFF; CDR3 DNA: TGCAGCGTGCGACAGATACAGCAGTTCTTC
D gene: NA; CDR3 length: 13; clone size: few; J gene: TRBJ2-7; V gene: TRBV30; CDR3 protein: CAWTSRRSYKQYF; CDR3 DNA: TGTGCCTGGACTAGTCGACGTTCCTACAAGCAGTACTTC
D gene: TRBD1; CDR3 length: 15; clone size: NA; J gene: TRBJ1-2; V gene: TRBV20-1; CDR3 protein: CSANTPGQGFYGYTF; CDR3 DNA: TGCAGTGCCAACACACCGGGACAGGGTTTCTATGGCTACACCTTC
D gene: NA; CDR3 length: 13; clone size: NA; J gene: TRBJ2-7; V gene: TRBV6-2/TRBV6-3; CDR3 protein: CASSYGDINEQYF; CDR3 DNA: TGTGCCAGCAGTTACGGGGACATAAACGAGCAGTACTTC
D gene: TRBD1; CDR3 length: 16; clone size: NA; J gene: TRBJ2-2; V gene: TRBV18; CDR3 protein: CASSPNEGALAGELFF; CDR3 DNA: TGTGCCAGCTCACCTAACGAGGGGGCTTTGGCCGGGGAGCTGTTTTTT
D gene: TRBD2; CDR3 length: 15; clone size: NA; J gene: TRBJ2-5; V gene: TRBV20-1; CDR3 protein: CSANPLAGRQETQYF; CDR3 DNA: TGCAGTGCCAACCCACTAGCGGGACGTCAAGAGACCCAGTACTTC
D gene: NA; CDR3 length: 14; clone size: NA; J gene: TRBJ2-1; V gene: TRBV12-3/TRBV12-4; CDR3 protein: CASIKGATYNEQFF; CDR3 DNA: TGTGCCAGCATCAAGGGCGCGACCTACAATGAGCAGTTCTTC
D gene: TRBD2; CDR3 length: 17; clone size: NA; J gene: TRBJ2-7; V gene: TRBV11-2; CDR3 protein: CASSPLLAGEGDYEQYF; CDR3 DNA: TGTGCCAGCAGCCCACTTTTAGCGGGAGAAGGTGACTACGAGCAGTACTTC
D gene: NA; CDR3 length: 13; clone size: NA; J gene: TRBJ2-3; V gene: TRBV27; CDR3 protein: CASSQQGTDTQYF; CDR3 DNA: TGTGCCAGCAGTCAACAGGGCACAGATACGCAGTATTTT
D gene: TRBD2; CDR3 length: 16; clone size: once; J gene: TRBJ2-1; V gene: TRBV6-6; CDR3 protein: CASSYSAGVEYNEQFF; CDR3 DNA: TGTGCCAGCAGTTACTCGGCGGGAGTAGAGTACAATGAGCAGTTCTTC
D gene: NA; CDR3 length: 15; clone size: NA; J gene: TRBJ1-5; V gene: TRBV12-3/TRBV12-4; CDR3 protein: CASSLGGSGNQPQHF; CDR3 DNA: TGTGCCAGCAGCCTTGGTGGGTCCGGCAATCAGCCCCAGCATTTT
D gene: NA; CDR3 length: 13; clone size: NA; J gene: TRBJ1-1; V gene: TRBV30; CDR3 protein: CAWAMHRDTEAFF; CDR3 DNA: TGTGCCTGGGCGATGCACAGGGACACTGAAGCTTTCTTT
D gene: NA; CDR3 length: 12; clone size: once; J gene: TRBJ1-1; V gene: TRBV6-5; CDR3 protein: CASSYRNTEAFF; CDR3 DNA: TGTGCCAGCAGTTACCGGAACACTGAAGCTTTCTTT
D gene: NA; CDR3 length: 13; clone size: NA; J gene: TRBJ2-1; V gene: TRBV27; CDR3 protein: CASSRSTHNEQFF; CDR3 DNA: TGTGCCAGCAGCCGGTCCACACACAATGAGCAGTTCTTC
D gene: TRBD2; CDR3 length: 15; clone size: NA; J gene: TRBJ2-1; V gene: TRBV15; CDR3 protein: CATSTGLAGLNEQFF; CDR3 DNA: TGTGCCACCAGCACGGGACTAGCGGGCCTAAATGAGCAGTTCTTC
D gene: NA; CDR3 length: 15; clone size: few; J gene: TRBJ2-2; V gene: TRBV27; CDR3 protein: CASSPRGGMVGELFF; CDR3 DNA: TGTGCCAGCAGTCCGCGTGGGGGGATGGTCGGGGAGCTGTTTTTT
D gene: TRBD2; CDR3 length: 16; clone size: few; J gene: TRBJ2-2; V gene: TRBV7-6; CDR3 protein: CASSWRTSGITGELFF; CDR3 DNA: TGTGCCAGCAGCTGGAGGACTAGCGGGATCACCGGGGAGCTGTTTTTT
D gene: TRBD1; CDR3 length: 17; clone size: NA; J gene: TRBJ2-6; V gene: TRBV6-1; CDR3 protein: CASRTGQGASGANVLTF; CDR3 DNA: TGTGCCAGCAGGACGGGACAGGGGGCCTCTGGGGCCAACGTCCTGACTTTC
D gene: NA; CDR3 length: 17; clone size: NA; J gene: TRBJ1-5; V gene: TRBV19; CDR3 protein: CASSSVGGAGGNQPQHF; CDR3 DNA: TGTGCCAGTAGTTCGGTAGGCGGGGCGGGAGGCAATCAGCCCCAGCATTTT
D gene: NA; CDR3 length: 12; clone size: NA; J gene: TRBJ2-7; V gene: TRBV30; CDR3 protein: CAWSPVPYEQYF; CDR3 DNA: TGTGCCTGGAGTCCCGTTCCCTACGAGCAGTACTTC
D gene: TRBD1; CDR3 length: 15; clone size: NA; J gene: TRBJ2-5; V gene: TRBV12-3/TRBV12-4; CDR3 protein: CASSLLQGVGETQYF; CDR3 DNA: TGTGCCAGCAGTCTTCTACAGGGGGTTGGTGAGACCCAGTACTTC
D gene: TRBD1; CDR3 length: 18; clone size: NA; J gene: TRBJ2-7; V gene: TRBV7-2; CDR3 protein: CASSLEGSSGDRINEQYF; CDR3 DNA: TGTGCCAGCAGCTTAGAAGGATCGTCGGGGGACAGGATCAACGAGCAGTACTTC
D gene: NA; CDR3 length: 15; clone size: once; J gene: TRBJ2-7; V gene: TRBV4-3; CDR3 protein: CASSQDYALSYEQYF; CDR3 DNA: TGCGCCAGCAGCCAAGATTACGCTTTATCCTACGAGCAGTACTTC
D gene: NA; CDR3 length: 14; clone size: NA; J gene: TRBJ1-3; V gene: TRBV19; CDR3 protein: CASSSRTAGNTIYF; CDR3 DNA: TGTGCCAGTAGCTCACGGACTGCCGGAAACACCATATATTTT
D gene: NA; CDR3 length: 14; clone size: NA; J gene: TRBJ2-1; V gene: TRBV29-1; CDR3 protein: CSVVGGHSYNEQFF; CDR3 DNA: TGCAGCGTTGTAGGCGGCCACTCCTACAATGAGCAGTTCTTC
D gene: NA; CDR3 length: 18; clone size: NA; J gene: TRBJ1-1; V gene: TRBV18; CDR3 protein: CASSPPYFIRDVDTEAFF; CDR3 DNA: TGTGCCAGCTCACCACCGTACTTTATCCGGGACGTGGACACTGAAGCTTTCTTT
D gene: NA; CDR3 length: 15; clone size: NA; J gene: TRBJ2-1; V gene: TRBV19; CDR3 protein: CASQTGGTTTSEQFF; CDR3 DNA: TGTGCCAGTCAAACAGGGGGGACTACAACCTCTGAGCAGTTCTTC
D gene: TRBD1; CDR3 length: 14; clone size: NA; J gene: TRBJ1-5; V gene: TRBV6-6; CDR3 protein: CASSKDRGSSAQHF; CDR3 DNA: TGTGCCAGCAGTAAAGACAGGGGAAGTTCGGCCCAGCATTTT
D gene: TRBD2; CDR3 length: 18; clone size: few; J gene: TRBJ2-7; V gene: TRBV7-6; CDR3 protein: CASSPPPGLAGNSYEQYF; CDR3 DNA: TGTGCCAGCAGCCCACCACCCGGACTAGCGGGAAACTCCTACGAGCAGTACTTC
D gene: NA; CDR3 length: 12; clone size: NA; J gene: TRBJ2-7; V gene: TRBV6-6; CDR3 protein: CASSITGYEQYF; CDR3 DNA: TGTGCCAGCAGTATCACAGGTTACGAGCAGTACTTC
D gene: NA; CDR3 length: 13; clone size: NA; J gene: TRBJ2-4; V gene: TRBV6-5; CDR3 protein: CASSTKQGNIQYF; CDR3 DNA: TGTGCCAGCAGTACCAAACAGGGAAACATTCAGTACTTC